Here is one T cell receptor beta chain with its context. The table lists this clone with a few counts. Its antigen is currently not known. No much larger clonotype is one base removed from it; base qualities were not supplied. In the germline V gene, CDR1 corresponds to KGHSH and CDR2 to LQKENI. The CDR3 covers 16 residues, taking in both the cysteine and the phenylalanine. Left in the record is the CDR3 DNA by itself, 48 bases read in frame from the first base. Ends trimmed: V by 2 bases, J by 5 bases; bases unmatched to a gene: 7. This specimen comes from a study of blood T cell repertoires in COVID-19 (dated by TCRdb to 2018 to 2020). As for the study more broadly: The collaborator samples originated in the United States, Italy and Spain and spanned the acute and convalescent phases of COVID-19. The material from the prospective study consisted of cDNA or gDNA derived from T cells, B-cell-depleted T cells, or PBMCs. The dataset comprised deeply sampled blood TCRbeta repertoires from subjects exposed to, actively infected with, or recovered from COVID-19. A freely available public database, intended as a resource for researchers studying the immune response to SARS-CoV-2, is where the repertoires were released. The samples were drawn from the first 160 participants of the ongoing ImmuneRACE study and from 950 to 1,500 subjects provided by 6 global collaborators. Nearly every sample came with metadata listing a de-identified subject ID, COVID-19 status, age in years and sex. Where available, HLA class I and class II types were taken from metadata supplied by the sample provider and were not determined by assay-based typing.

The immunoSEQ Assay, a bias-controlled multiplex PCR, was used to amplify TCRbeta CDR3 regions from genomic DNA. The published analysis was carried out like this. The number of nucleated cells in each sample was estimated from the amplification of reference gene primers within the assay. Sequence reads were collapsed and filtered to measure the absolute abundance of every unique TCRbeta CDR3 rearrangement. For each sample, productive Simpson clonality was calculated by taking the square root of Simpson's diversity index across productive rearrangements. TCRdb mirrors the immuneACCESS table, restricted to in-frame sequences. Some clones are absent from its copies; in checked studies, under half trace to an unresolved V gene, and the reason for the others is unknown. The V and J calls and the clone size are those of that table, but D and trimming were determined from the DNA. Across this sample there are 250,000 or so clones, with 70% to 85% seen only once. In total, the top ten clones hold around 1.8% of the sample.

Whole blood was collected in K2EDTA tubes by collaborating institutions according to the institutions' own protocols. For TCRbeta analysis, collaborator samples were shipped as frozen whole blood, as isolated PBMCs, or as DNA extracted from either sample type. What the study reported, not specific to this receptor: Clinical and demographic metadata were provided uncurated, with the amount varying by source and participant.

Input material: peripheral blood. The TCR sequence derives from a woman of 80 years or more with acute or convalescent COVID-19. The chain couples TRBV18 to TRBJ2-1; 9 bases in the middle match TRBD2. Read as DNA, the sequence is TGTGCCAGCTCACCAGGGCTTGGCGGGGGGGACAATGAGCAGTTCTTC. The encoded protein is CASSPGLGGGDNEQFF.